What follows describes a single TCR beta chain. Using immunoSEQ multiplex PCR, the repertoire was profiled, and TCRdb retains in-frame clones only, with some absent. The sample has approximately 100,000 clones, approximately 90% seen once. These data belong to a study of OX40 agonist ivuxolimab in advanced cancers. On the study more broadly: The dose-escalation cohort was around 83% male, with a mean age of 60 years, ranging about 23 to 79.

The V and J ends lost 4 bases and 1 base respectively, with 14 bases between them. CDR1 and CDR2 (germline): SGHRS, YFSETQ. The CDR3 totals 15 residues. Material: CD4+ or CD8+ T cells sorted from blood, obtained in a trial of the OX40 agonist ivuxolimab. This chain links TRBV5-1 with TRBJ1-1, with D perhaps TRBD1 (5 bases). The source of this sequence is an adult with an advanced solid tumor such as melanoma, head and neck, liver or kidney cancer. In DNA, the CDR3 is TGCGCCAGCAGCGGCCTTGGTGGGGGGAACACTGAAGCTTTCTTT. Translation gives CASSGLGGGNTEAFF.